This paragraph covers one T cell receptor (beta chain) sequence. The protocol was immunoSEQ multiplex PCR, while the TCRdb copy is restricted to in-frame clones and leaves out a portion. The sample consists of tens of thousands of clones, around 89% of them appearing once. This entry is derived from a study of blood T cell repertoires in COVID-19. CDR1 GTSNPN and CDR2 SVGIG come from the germline V gene (reference sequence). V was pared by 0 bases and J by 3 bases, with 6 bases between. The CDR3 runs to 12 residues. This sequence joins TRBV30 and TRBJ2-7; maybe TRBD2 (5 bases). The sample consisted of peripheral blood. The origin of this receptor is a man aged 65 to 79 with active or convalescent COVID-19. The DNA for the CDR3 is TGTGCCTGGAGTGTTGGAGGCTACGAGCAGTACTTC. Its protein product is CAWSVGGYEQYF.